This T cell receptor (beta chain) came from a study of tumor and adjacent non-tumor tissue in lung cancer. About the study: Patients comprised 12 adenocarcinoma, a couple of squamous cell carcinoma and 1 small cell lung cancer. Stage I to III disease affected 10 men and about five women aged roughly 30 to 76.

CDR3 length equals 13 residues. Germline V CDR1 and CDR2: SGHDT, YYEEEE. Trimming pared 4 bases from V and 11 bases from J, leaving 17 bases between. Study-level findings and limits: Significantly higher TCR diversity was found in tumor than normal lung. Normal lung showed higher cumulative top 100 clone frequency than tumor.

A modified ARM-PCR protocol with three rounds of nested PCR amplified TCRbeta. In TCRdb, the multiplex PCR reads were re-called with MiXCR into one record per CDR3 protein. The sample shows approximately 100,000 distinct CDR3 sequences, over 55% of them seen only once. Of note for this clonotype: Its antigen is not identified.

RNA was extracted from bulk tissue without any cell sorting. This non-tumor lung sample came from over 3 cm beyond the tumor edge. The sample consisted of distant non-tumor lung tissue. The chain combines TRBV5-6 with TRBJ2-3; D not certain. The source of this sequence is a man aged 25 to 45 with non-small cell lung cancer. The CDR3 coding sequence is TGTGCCAGCAGCCCTATTAGTACATATAGGCAGTATTTT. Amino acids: CASSPISTYRQYF.